A single sample is the source of the 23 T cell receptor beta chains below, sequenced in a study of beta chain features in type 1 diabetes. The sequenced template was cDNA made from the entire isolated RNA. Measured with immunoSEQ multiplex PCR; TCRdb has only the in-frame clones, and not every one. The data contain about 340,000 clones, roughly 8% of them singletons. The specimen was central memory CD4+ T cells from blood. These receptors all stem from a woman younger than 30 in good health.

There are a few counts of this clone. The chain has TRBV25-1 and TRBJ2-5, with 8 bases aligning to TRBD1. V was clipped by 4 bases and J by 0 bases; unmatched bases: 4. The CDR3 runs to 15 residues. CDR1 MGHDK and CDR2 SYGVNS come from the germline V gene. CDR3 region: CASSGRQGYQETQYF. CDR3 coding DNA: TGTGCCAGCAGTGGAAGACAGGGGTACCAAGAGACCCAGTACTTC.

Many counts were recorded for this clone. Within the sample, other DNA sequences also encode this same CDR3. The rearrangement joins TRBV5-1 to TRBJ1-4; 7 nucleotides match TRBD1. The CDR3 is 14 amino acids. In germline, CDR1 is SGHRS, CDR2 YFSETQ. Unmatched junction bases numbered 0, after V lost 0 bases and J lost 4 bases. The CDR3 reads CASSLDRGNEKLFF. CDR3 bases: TGCGCCAGCAGCTTGGACAGGGGTAATGAAAAACTGTTTTTT.

The chain employs TRBV6-1 and TRBJ1-5; D remains unclear. The CDR3 totals 13 residues. Trimming stripped 5 bases from V and 5 bases from J, with 10 bases between. The germline V gene has CDR1 MNHNS and CDR2 SASEGT. DNA of the CDR3: TGTGCCAGCAGTCCAGGATCGGATCAGCCCCAGCATTTT. This codes for CASSPGSDQPQHF.

This clone was counted a few times. The CDR3 loop is CASSEFGYQETQYF. As DNA, the CDR3 is TGTGCCAGCAGTGAGTTCGGTTACCAAGAGACCCAGTACTTC. This chain uses TRBV25-1 with TRBJ2-5, with D hard to call. CDR3 length: 14 amino acids. V lost 3 bases and J 0 bases, leaving 8 bases between the germline ends. Germline lookup yields CDR1 MGHDK and CDR2 SYGVNS.

The table lists this clone with a few counts. The V and J genes are TRBV5-1 and TRBJ2-2; D gene unclear. The CDR3 spans 15 residues. Germline V gene sequence: CDR1 SGHRS, CDR2 YFSETQ. Trimming removed 1 base from V and 1 base from J, with 8 bases in between. CDR3 residues: CASSLLSENTGELFF. Written as DNA, the CDR3 is TGCGCCAGCAGCTTGCTCTCAGAGAACACCGGGGAGCTGTTTTTT.

V is TRBV4-2 and J is TRBJ1-2, with D maybe TRBD1 (6 bases). Germline-derived CDR1 and CDR2 are LGHNA and YNFKEQ. This CDR3 is 15 amino acids long. The V end lost 3 bases, the J end lost 0 bases, and 11 bases lay between the germline ends. The DNA of the CDR3 is TGTGCCAGCAGCCACGCCAAGGGGGCTAACTATGGCTACACCTTC. Translated: CASSHAKGANYGYTF.

V usage is TRBV11-2 and J usage is TRBJ2-3, with D hard to call. V was pared by 0 bases and J by 4 bases, with 8 bases between. The CDR3 is 14 residues long. CDR1 is SGHAT, CDR2 FQNNGV, per germline. The CDR3, as DNA: TGTGCCAGCAGCTTAGAACCAGCAGCAGATACGCAGTATTTT. Translation gives CASSLEPAADTQYF.

The V and J genes are TRBV5-1 and TRBJ2-2, with 8 bases fitting TRBD2. Germline V lookup: CDR1 SGHRS, CDR2 YFSETQ. This CDR3 has 16 residues. V gave up 4 bases and J gave up 1 base; unmatched junction bases: 6. The CDR3 spells CASSLGSGRNTGELFF. In DNA form, the CDR3 reads TGCGCCAGCAGCCTCGGAAGCGGGAGGAACACCGGGGAGCTGTTTTTT.

The chain uses TRBV10-1 and TRBJ1-1; D not certain. CDR3 length: 15 residues. Per germline, CDR1 WNHNN and CDR2 SYGVQD (reference sequence). The germline V and J ends were trimmed by 2 bases and 1 base, with 11 bases remaining between them. For the CDR3, the DNA is TGCGCCAGCAGTGAGGGTACACGACCGAACACTGAAGCTTTCTTT. It codes for CASSEGTRPNTEAFF.

The rearrangement uses TRBV4-3 and TRBJ2-7; TRBD1 aligns across 8 bases. The CDR3 spans 15 residues. The ends lost 2 bases at V and 1 base at J; junction bases unmatched: 4. Germline V gives CDR1 LGHNA, CDR2 YSLEER. This CDR3 is CASSQSGQGSYEQYF. The CDR3 nucleotides are TGCGCCAGCAGCCAATCCGGACAGGGTTCCTACGAGCAGTACTTC.

This clone was detected a few times. This rearrangement joins TRBV16 to TRBJ2-6; D uncertain. Per germline, CDR1 KGHSY and CDR2 FQNENV. Deletions cut 1 base from V and 0 bases from J, with 13 bases between. This CDR3 contains 18 residues. This CDR3 reads CASSQWASDGSGANVLTF. The CDR3 nucleotides read TGTGCCAGCAGCCAATGGGCCTCAGACGGCTCTGGGGCCAACGTCCTGACTTTC.

The CDR3 sequence: CASSLVRSGATDTQYF. The CDR3 nucleotides are TGCGCCAGCAGCTTGGTGCGCTCGGGGGCGACAGATACGCAGTATTTT. The chain recombines TRBV5-1 with TRBJ2-3; either TRBD1 or TRBD2 may supply D (6 bases each). Germline lookup yields CDR1 SGHRS and CDR2 YFSETQ. This CDR3 has 16 residues. The V end lost 0 bases, the J end lost 3 bases, and 14 bases lay between the germline ends.

This clone was seen only a few times. The chain employs TRBV27 and TRBJ2-1, with unresolved D. Germline V gives CDR1 MNHEY, CDR2 SMNVEV (reference sequence). The CDR3 covers 13 residues. V lost 11 bases, J lost 6 bases, and 17 bases lay in between. The CDR3 here is CAVRADPRNEQFF. CDR3 DNA: TGTGCCGTCCGGGCCGACCCTCGCAATGAGCAGTTCTTC.

This clone was found a few times. The chain couples TRBV5-4 to TRBJ2-2; 12 nucleotides line up with TRBD2. The CDR3 runs 16 residues. The V gene end was trimmed by 0 bases and the J gene end by 5 bases; junction bases not matched to a gene: 2. CDR1 and CDR2 from the germline V gene are SGHNT and YYREEE (reference sequence). The CDR3: CASSLGGLAGTGELFF. The CDR3 DNA follows: TGTGCCAGCAGCTTGGGAGGACTAGCGGGAACCGGGGAGCTGTTTTTT.

This chain joins TRBV19 and TRBJ2-1, with TRBD2 matching 16 bases. The V gene end was trimmed by 5 bases and the J gene end by 8 bases; junction bases not matched to a gene: 3. Looked up from germline, CDR1 is LNHDA and CDR2 is SQIVND (reference sequence). The CDR3 extends over 15 amino acids. CDR3 sequence (DNA): TGTGCCAGTAGTGTAGGGACTAGCGGGAGGGATGAGCAGTTCTTC. Translation: CASSVGTSGRDEQFF. The whole variable domain, remainder taken from reference TRBV19 and TRBJ2-1, is DGGITQSPKYLFRKEGQNVTLSCEQNLNHDAMYWYRQDPGQGLRLIYYSQIVNDFQKGDIAEGYSVSREKKESFPLTVTSAQKNPTAFYLCASSVGTSGRDEQFFGPGTRLTVL.

The table lists this clone with a few counts. The V gene is TRBV6-6, the J gene TRBJ2-3; 10 nucleotides line up with TRBD2. The CDR3 has 15 residues. Germline V gene data show CDR1 as MNHNY and CDR2 as SVGAGI (reference sequence). V lost 7 bases, J lost 2 bases, and 6 bases stayed unmatched. CDR3 DNA sequence: TGTGCCAGCAATCCGGGACTAGCGCACACAGATACGCAGTATTTT. Translating gives CASNPGLAHTDTQYF.

CDR3 residues: CASSRSSGLGETQYF. Here the CDR3 DNA reads TGTGCCAGCAGCCGCTCGTCGGGGCTCGGGGAGACCCAGTACTTC. The J gene is TRBJ2-5, the V gene TRBV9; the D gene could be TRBD1 or TRBD2 (5 bases each). The CDR3 is 15 amino acids. From germline, CDR1 is SGDLS and CDR2 YYNGEE. V was clipped by 4 bases and J by 5 bases, with 18 bases between them.

The V call is TRBV12-5, the J call TRBJ2-3, with 9 bases matching TRBD1. CDR3 length equals 15 residues. CDR1 is LGHNT and CDR2 is FRNRAP in the germline V gene. Germline trimming cut 6 bases from V and 6 bases from J; bases unmatched to any gene: 10. Here the CDR3 DNA reads TGTGCTAGTGGAGCCGGGACAGGGAAGGCCGATACGCAGTATTTT. This translates into CASGAGTGKADTQYF. The complete variable domain, with remaining parts taken from reference TRBV12-5 and TRBJ2-3, reads DARVTQTPRHKVTEMGQEVTMRCQPILGHNTVFWYRQTMMQGLELLAYFRNRAPLDDSGMPKDRFSAEMPDATLATLKIQPSEPRDSAVYFCASGAGTGKADTQYFGPGTRLTVL.

The V and J genes are TRBV19 and TRBJ2-1; TRBD2 is a possible D gene (7 bases). Germline V gives CDR1 LNHDA, CDR2 SQIVND (reference sequence). There are 13 residues in the CDR3. The ends were cut back, 5 bases at V and 8 bases at J, with 13 bases in the middle. The CDR3 nucleotides are TGTGCCAGTAGTGCGCAGGGGAGGGATGAGCAGTTCTTC. Translated: CASSAQGRDEQFF.

This clone was recorded a few times. The chain links TRBV5-6 to TRBJ1-1; D is unresolved. Trimming cost V 2 bases and J 1 base, with 6 bases left between them. Germline V lookup: CDR1 SGHDT, CDR2 YYEEEE. The CDR3 loop spans 13 amino acids. This chain's CDR3 is CASSFGPNTEAFF. The CDR3 nucleotides are TGTGCCAGCAGCTTCGGGCCGAACACTGAAGCTTTCTTT. The full variable domain, with the rest looked up from reference TRBV5-6 and TRBJ1-1, is DAGVTQSPTHLIKTRGQQVTLRCSPKSGHDTVSWYQQALGQGPQFIFQYYEEEERQRGNFPDRFSGHQFPNYSSELNVNALLLGDSALYLCASSFGPNTEAFFGQGTRLTVV.

This clone was seen a handful of times. The V call is TRBV19, the J call TRBJ2-7; D possibly matches TRBD1 or TRBD2 (5 bases each). Trimming removed 4 bases at V and 4 bases at J, with 14 bases between. The CDR3 covers 14 residues. Germline loops: CDR1 LNHDA, CDR2 SQIVND (reference sequence). This CDR3 reads CASSKPGSLYEQYF. DNA for the CDR3: TGTGCCAGTAGTAAACCAGGGAGTTTGTACGAGCAGTACTTC.

This clone showed up just a few times. The rearrangement links TRBV7-2 to TRBJ2-7; the match to TRBD2 covers 11 bases. This CDR3 spans 15 amino acids. CDR1 is SGHTA, CDR2 FQGNSA, per germline. Trimming cost V 5 bases and J 1 base; bases outside gene matches: 4. The CDR3 nucleotides are TGTGCCAGCAGCCAACTAGCGGGGGAGTCCTACGAGCAGTACTTC. This codes for CASSQLAGESYEQYF.

This clone has only a few counts. The V gene is TRBV7-2, the J gene TRBJ2-3; TRBD2 agrees at 8 bases. Germline loops: CDR1 SGHTA, CDR2 FQGNSA. The CDR3 is 16 residues long. V was pared by 1 base and J by 3 bases, with 6 bases of the junction left unmatched. The CDR3 reads CASSLVAGGGTDTQYF. CDR3 in DNA: TGTGCCAGCAGCTTAGTTGCGGGAGGCGGGACAGATACGCAGTATTTT.